A selection of T cell receptor beta chains follows, all from one sample in a study of blood T cells in healthy people across ages. In TCRdb, the 5' RACE reads were re-called with MiXCR into one record per CDR3 protein. The sample yields about 1.5 million distinct CDR3 sequences, roughly two fifths seen once. Sequences were obtained from blood. These receptors all come from a woman younger than 30 in good health. Each CDR3 is given without its conserved first and last residue. The size field is filled for only some rows; it gives once, few, many or a size class.

size	V	J	length	CDR3
.	TRBV7-2	TRBJ2-1	14	ASSFGRQVEGETQF
.	TRBV25-1	TRBJ2-1	14	ASSANRGRQSNEQF
few	TRBV11-2	TRBJ1-5	13	ASSSGPYSNQPQH
.	TRBV7-2	TRBJ1-1	12	ASSVEVSAAEAF
.	TRBV6-6	TRBJ2-7	11	ASASGVSYEQY
few	TRBV7-2	TRBJ2-3	13	ASSLVSISTDTQY
.	TRBV12-3/TRBV12-4	TRBJ1-1	12	ASSGTSAGTEAF
.	TRBV10-3	TRBJ1-2	12	ATLTKNGNYGYT
many	TRBV20-1	TRBJ2-7	11	SANRDSNYEQY
.	TRBV7-7	TRBJ2-7	11	ASSRGVLNEQY
.	TRBV11-1	TRBJ2-3	20	ASSLRDRQTWTSGGLTDTQY
.	TRBV7-9	TRBJ2-7	13	ASSSTLAGAMEQY
.	TRBV4-3	TRBJ2-1	12	ASSHLGRAAEQF
.	TRBV20-1	TRBJ1-1	14	SARDTQGWGWTEAF
few	TRBV20-1	TRBJ2-7	11	SAPGTGLYEQY
few	TRBV4-3	TRBJ2-5	16	ASSQYYTGTGGLETQY
.	TRBV5-1	TRBJ2-5	14	ASSFRTGLTGETQY